Below, 32 T cell receptor beta chains from the same sample are listed, as sequenced in a study of T cells after posttransplantation cyclophosphamide. The method was immunoSEQ multiplex PCR; TCRdb's version includes in-frame clones alone and lacks a portion of them. This table has about 32,000 clones, about 87% appearing once. Sequencing was done on a sample of PBMCs. The receptors originated from a woman in her thirties or forties with a blood cancer, CMV-positive, and with a related stem cell donor.

The chain joins TRBV27 to TRBJ2-7; D gene ambiguous. Germline assignment: CDR1 MNHEY and CDR2 SMNVEV (reference sequence). This CDR3 has 14 amino acids. Deletions cut 3 bases from V and 0 bases from J, with 9 bases between. CDR3 amino acids: CASSFTSFSYEQYF. The CDR3 bases are TGTGCCAGCAGTTTTACCAGTTTCTCCTACGAGCAGTACTTC.

This rearrangement joins TRBV19 to TRBJ2-1, with 13 bases aligning to TRBD2. The germline V gene has CDR1 LNHDA and CDR2 SQIVND (reference sequence). Trimming cost V 5 bases and J 0 bases; bases outside gene matches: 10. The CDR3 length is 19 residues. The CDR3 nucleotides are TGTGCCAGTAGTCCACGGACTAGCGGGGGCCCTCTCTCCTACAATGAGCAGTTCTTC. Its translation: CASSPRTSGGPLSYNEQFF. The full variable domain, with the rest looked up from reference TRBV19 and TRBJ2-1, is DGGITQSPKYLFRKEGQNVTLSCEQNLNHDAMYWYRQDPGQGLRLIYYSQIVNDFQKGDIAEGYSVSREKKESFPLTVTSAQKNPTAFYLCASSPRTSGGPLSYNEQFFGPGTRLTVL.

V is TRBV6-5 and J is TRBJ1-2; D is unclear. Between the trimmed V and J ends, which lost 7 bases and 3 bases, there was a span of 15 bases. The CDR3 extends over 14 amino acids. The germline gives CDR1 MNHEY, CDR2 SVGAGI. CDR3 residues: CASKTGLAYYGYTF. CDR3 coding DNA: TGTGCCAGCAAAACGGGGTTAGCTTACTATGGCTACACCTTC.

The chain employs TRBV15 and TRBJ1-1; no definite D call. Per the germline V gene, CDR1 is LNHNV and CDR2 is YYDKDF (reference sequence). The CDR3 has 15 residues. The ends were cut back, 1 base at V and 5 bases at J, with 14 bases in the middle. The DNA of the CDR3 is TGTGCCACCAGCAGAGTGTTTGAGGGAGAAACTGAAGCTTTCTTT. Amino acid sequence: CATSRVFEGETEAFF.

V usage is TRBV5-1 and J usage is TRBJ2-7; D possibly corresponds to TRBD2 (6 bases). This CDR3 is 14 amino acids long. Between the trimmed V and J ends, which lost 7 bases and 2 bases, there was a span of 16 bases. Looked up from germline, CDR1 is SGHRS and CDR2 is YFSETQ. CDR3 nucleotide sequence: TGCGCCAGCGGGACCCAGGGAGGAACCTACGAGCAGTACTTC. It encodes CASGTQGGTYEQYF.

The chain carries TRBV19 and TRBJ2-7, with 9 positions matching TRBD1. Looked up from germline, CDR1 is LNHDA and CDR2 is SQIVND (reference sequence). V shed 6 bases, J shed 1 base, and the junction held 4 bases outside the gene matches. The CDR3 is made up of 14 amino acids. CDR3 region: CASSQTGGSYEQYF. The CDR3, as DNA: TGTGCCAGTAGCCAGACAGGGGGATCCTACGAGCAGTACTTC.

The V and J genes are TRBV18 and TRBJ1-6, with no clear D. The V and J ends lost 5 bases and 0 bases respectively, with 5 bases between them. Germline V lookup: CDR1 KGHSH, CDR2 LQKENI. The CDR3 loop spans 14 amino acids. The DNA for the CDR3 is TGTGCCAGCTCATCGAGCTCCTATAATTCACCCCTCCACTTT. It encodes CASSSSSYNSPLHF. The full variable domain, with the rest looked up from reference TRBV18 and TRBJ1-6, is NAGVMQNPRHLVRRRGQEARLRCSPMKGHSHVYWYRQLPEEGLKFMVYLQKENIIDESGMPKERFSAEFPKEGPSILRIQQVVRGDSAAYFCASSSSSYNSPLHFGNGTRLTVT.

The count of this clone is one. The J gene is TRBJ2-1, the V gene TRBV5-6; D unresolved. V was trimmed by 3 bases and J by 8 bases, leaving 12 bases between them. This CDR3 has 13 amino acids. Germline V gene data show CDR1 as SGHDT and CDR2 as YYEEEE. The CDR3 sequence is CASSSDPGYEQFF. For the CDR3, the DNA is TGTGCCAGCAGCTCCGACCCGGGTTATGAGCAGTTCTTC.

This clone has only a few counts. The chain recombines TRBV2 with TRBJ1-4; 7 positions agree with TRBD1. The V segment lost 7 bases and the J segment 15 bases; nucleotides outside the gene matches: 11. The germline V gene encodes CDR1 SNHLY and CDR2 FYNNEI. The length of the CDR3 is 12 residues. The CDR3 reads CASMGPFGTVFF. CDR3 coding DNA: TGTGCCAGCATGGGTCCGTTCGGGACAGTGTTTTTT.

The sample holds a few counts of this clone. The chain combines TRBV6-5 with TRBJ2-7, with 8 bases lining up with TRBD1. Looked up from germline, CDR1 is MNHEY and CDR2 is SVGAGI. Trimming removed 6 bases from V and 5 bases from J; junction bases left unmatched: 6. This CDR3 contains 13 residues. The CDR3 region has the DNA TGTGCCAGCAGCGGACAGGGTATCCACGAGCAGTACTTC. This gives the protein CASSGQGIHEQYF.

The chain combines TRBV5-4 with TRBJ2-7; the match to TRBD1 covers 9 bases. The CDR3 extends over 17 amino acids. The germline V gene has CDR1 SGHNT and CDR2 YYREEE (reference sequence). The junction had 13 bases not matched to a gene; V was cut back by 4 bases and J by 2 bases. Here the CDR3 DNA reads TGTGCCAGCAGCCAGAATTCCGGATGGGACAGGGCCTACGAGCAGTACTTC. Protein: CASSQNSGWDRAYEQYF.

The rearrangement joins TRBV29-1 to TRBJ1-2; no reliable D call. Germline loops: CDR1 SQVTM, CDR2 ANQGSEA. Trimming took off 3 bases at V and 8 bases at J, with 13 bases between the two ends. CDR3 length equals 12 residues. The CDR3 region has the DNA TGCAGCGTTGATACCGTCGCGGGGGGCTACACCTTC. It translates to CSVDTVAGGYTF.

This chain uses TRBV18 with TRBJ1-1; 9 bases are a match to TRBD1. This CDR3 is built from 15 residues. The germline CDR1 and CDR2 sequences are KGHSH and LQKENI. V lost 3 bases and J lost 5; bases outside the gene matches: 7. The chain's CDR3 is CASSPQQGARTEAFF. CDR3 sequence (DNA): TGTGCCAGCTCACCTCAACAGGGGGCTCGAACTGAAGCTTTCTTT.

This clone was picked up a small number of times. This chain connects TRBV5-6 to TRBJ2-2; D perhaps matches TRBD2 (5 bases). Per the germline V gene, CDR1 is SGHDT and CDR2 is YYEEEE. Trimming shortened V by 2 bases and J by 6 bases, and 5 bases separated the two germline ends. There are 12 residues in the CDR3. The CDR3 here is CASSFSAGELFF. The DNA of the CDR3 is TGTGCCAGCAGCTTTAGCGCCGGGGAGCTGTTTTTT.

This chain links TRBV5-4 with TRBJ1-2, with D perhaps TRBD1 (5 bases). V dropped 1 base and J dropped 4 bases, with 11 bases sitting between them. There are 14 residues in the CDR3. Germline V lookup: CDR1 SGHNT, CDR2 YYREEE (reference sequence). The CDR3, as DNA: TGTGCCAGCAGCTTGACGGGGGGGGTCTATGGCTACACCTTC. Its protein is CASSLTGGVYGYTF.

This clone was seen a single time. The chain joins TRBV27 to TRBJ2-1, with D maybe TRBD1 (5 bases). The ends were cut back, 2 bases at V and 0 bases at J, with 14 bases in the middle. The CDR3 has 17 amino acids. The germline V gene has CDR1 MNHEY and CDR2 SMNVEV (reference sequence). CDR3 DNA: TGTGCCAGCAGTTTAGGTCAATACAGGAGCTCCTACAATGAGCAGTTCTTC. Protein: CASSLGQYRSSYNEQFF.

J is TRBJ1-2 and V is TRBV19; a weak D match, TRBD1 (5 bases). The CDR3 covers 13 residues. The V end was cut by 3 bases, the J end by 7 bases, with 12 bases between. The V gene's germline CDR1 is LNHDA and CDR2 SQIVND (reference sequence). For the CDR3, the DNA is TGTGCCAGTAGTATTCAAGGGGTGAGTGGCTACACCTTC. Translating it yields CASSIQGVSGYTF.

This clone was recorded only once. The gene calls are TRBV5-4 and TRBJ1-1; D is undetermined. The CDR3 contains 14 residues. Germline CDR1 reads SGHNT; CDR2 reads YYREEE (reference sequence). The V end was cut by 3 bases, the J end by 11 bases, with 20 bases between. CDR3 coding DNA: TGTGCCAGCAGCTCGAGAGGTGGGTCCAGTGGGGCTTTCTTT. Encoded protein: CASSSRGGSSGAFF.

The gene calls are TRBV6-5 and TRBJ1-2; D gene ambiguous. V was shortened by 5 bases and J by 2 bases, with 9 bases between the two germline ends. The CDR3 loop spans 13 amino acids. The germline V gene encodes CDR1 MNHEY and CDR2 SVGAGI. The CDR3: CASSPHSNYGYTF. CDR3 nucleotides: TGTGCCAGCAGTCCCCACTCCAACTATGGCTACACCTTC.

J is TRBJ1-2 and V is TRBV18; 11 bases fit TRBD1. CDR3 length: 14 amino acids. Germline-derived CDR1 and CDR2 are KGHSH and LQKENI. The V segment lost 6 bases and the J segment 6 bases; nucleotides outside the gene matches: 6. The CDR3 nucleotides read TGTGCCAGCTCCAGGACAGGGGGCTTAGATGGCTACACCTTC. It is translated as CASSRTGGLDGYTF.

This clone was counted a few times. The CDR3 sequence is CSVEDLRREVYGYTF. The CDR3 coding sequence is TGCAGCGTTGAAGATCTTAGGAGGGAGGTCTATGGCTACACCTTC. The chain is built from TRBV29-1 and TRBJ1-2; D is uncertain. This CDR3 is 15 amino acids long. Trimming stripped 0 bases from V and 4 bases from J, with 15 bases between. Per germline, CDR1 SQVTM and CDR2 ANQGSEA.

The chain couples TRBV29-1 to TRBJ2-3; 13 nucleotides line up with TRBD2. Germline CDR1 reads SQVTM; CDR2 reads ANQGSEA. This CDR3 spans 15 amino acids. After removal of 7 bases from V and 3 bases from J, the junction contained 7 bases not matched to a gene. The chain's CDR3 is CSGGPGLAGTDTQYF. CDR3 DNA: TGCAGCGGGGGTCCGGGACTAGCGGGGACAGATACGCAGTATTTT.

The CDR3 sequence is CASRRDLSGNTIYF. The CDR3 DNA reads as TGCGCCAGCAGGCGGGATCTCTCTGGAAACACCATATATTTT. The V and J genes are TRBV5-1 and TRBJ1-3; D remains unclear. Germline values: CDR1 SGHRS, CDR2 YFSETQ. This CDR3 contains 14 residues. Between the trimmed V and J ends, which lost 5 bases and 0 bases, there was a span of 9 bases.

This clone was counted a few times. V gene TRBV7-8 combines with J gene TRBJ1-2, with 8 bases lining up with TRBD1. Germline values: CDR1 SGHVS, CDR2 FQNEAQ. The CDR3 sequence is 16 residues long. The junction had 9 bases not matched to a gene; V was cut back by 2 bases and J by 4 bases. The CDR3 DNA is TGTGCCAGCAGCTTATCGGACAGGGCAACAGTCTATGGCTACACCTTC. It is translated as CASSLSDRATVYGYTF. The full variable domain, with the rest looked up from reference TRBV7-8 and TRBJ1-2, is GAGVSQSPRYKVAKRGQDVALRCDPISGHVSLFWYQQALGQGPEFLTYFQNEAQLDKSGLPSDRFFAERPEGSVSTLKIQRTQQEDSAVYLCASSLSDRATVYGYTFGSGTRLTVV.

The V call is TRBV6-1, the J call TRBJ2-3; 11 bases are a match to TRBD2. J was trimmed by 8 bases and V by 10 bases; bases with no gene match: 8. Germline V CDR1 and CDR2: MNHNS, SASEGT. CDR3 length: 13 residues. CDR3 residues: CATNSGGASTQYF. The CDR3 DNA reads TGTGCCACCAATAGCGGGGGGGCCTCTACGCAGTATTTT.

The chain links TRBV29-1 to TRBJ2-5, with unresolved D. The CDR3 length is 13 residues. The ends were cut back, 1 base at V and 5 bases at J, with 11 bases in the middle. Germline CDR1 reads SQVTM; CDR2 reads ANQGSEA. The CDR3 DNA sequence: TGCAGCGTTGAAGTCTCCCTGCGGGAGACCCAGTACTTC. Its translation: CSVEVSLRETQYF.

V usage is TRBV5-1 and J usage is TRBJ1-6; TRBD1 aligns across 10 bases. CDR3 length equals 14 residues. The V segment lost 3 bases and the J segment 10 bases; nucleotides outside the gene matches: 4. Germline V gene sequence: CDR1 SGHRS, CDR2 YFSETQ. CDR3 sequence reads: CASSSGTGVSPLHF. The CDR3 DNA sequence: TGCGCCAGCAGCTCCGGGACAGGGGTCTCACCCCTCCACTTT.

CDR3 protein: CASNPLWGLSYNEQFF. CDR3 DNA: TGTGCCAGCAACCCCCTTTGGGGCCTCTCCTACAATGAGCAGTTCTTC. The gene calls are TRBV7-2 and TRBJ2-1; a weak D match, TRBD1 (5 bases). Germline V gene data show CDR1 as SGHTA and CDR2 as FQGNSA. The germline V and J ends were trimmed by 7 bases and 0 bases, with 16 bases remaining between them. This CDR3 is built from 16 residues.

This chain uses TRBV29-1 with TRBJ1-1, with D unresolved. The CDR3 is 12 residues long. The V end lost 3 bases, the J end lost 1 base, and 6 bases lay between the germline ends. Germline-derived CDR1 and CDR2 are SQVTM and ANQGSEA. This CDR3 is CSVEGRNTEAFF. The CDR3 DNA reads TGCAGCGTTGAGGGGAGGAACACTGAAGCTTTCTTT.

The chain uses TRBV25-1 and TRBJ2-7; D is unresolved. V dropped 3 bases and J dropped 0 bases, with 9 bases sitting between them. Looked up from germline, CDR1 is MGHDK and CDR2 is SYGVNS. This CDR3 comprises 14 residues. CDR3 DNA: TGTGCCAGCAGTGATTCGAACAACTCCTACGAGCAGTACTTC. It codes for CASSDSNNSYEQYF.

CDR3 in DNA: TGTGCCAGCAGTGCGGGACAGCAATCCTACGAGCAGTACTTC. Encoded protein: CASSAGQQSYEQYF. The chain uses TRBV6-1 and TRBJ2-7, with TRBD1 identical over 7 bases. Looked up from germline, CDR1 is MNHNS and CDR2 is SASEGT. The CDR3 sequence is 14 residues long. The J segment lost 1 base and the V segment lost 4 bases, leaving 4 bases of the junction unmatched.

This clone is large within its sample. This chain connects TRBV6-5 to TRBJ1-1, with D unclear. The CDR3 has 11 amino acids. The germline V gene has CDR1 MNHEY and CDR2 SVGAGI. V was clipped by 8 bases and J by 2 bases, with 6 bases between them. CDR3 sequence reads: CASVSNTEAFF. CDR3 DNA: TGTGCCAGCGTTTCTAACACTGAAGCTTTCTTT.